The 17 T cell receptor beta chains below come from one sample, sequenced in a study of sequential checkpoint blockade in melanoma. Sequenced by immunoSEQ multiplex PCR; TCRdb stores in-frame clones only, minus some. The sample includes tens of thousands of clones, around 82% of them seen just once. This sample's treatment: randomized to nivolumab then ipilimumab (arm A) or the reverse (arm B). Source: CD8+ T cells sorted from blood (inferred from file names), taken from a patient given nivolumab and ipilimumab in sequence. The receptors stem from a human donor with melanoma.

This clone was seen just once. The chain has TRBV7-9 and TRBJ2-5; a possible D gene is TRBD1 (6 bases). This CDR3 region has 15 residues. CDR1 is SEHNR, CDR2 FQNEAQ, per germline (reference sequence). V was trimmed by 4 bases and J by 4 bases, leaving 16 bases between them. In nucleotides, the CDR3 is TGTGCCAGCAGCTCTATTTCGGGGACAACAGAGACCCAGTACTTC. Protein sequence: CASSSISGTTETQYF.

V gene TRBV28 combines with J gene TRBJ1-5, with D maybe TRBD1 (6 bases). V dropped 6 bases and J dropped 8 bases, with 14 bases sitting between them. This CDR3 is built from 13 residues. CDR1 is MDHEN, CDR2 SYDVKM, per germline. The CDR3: CASRDPQGKPQHF. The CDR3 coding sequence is TGTGCCAGCAGAGACCCACAGGGTAAGCCCCAGCATTTT.

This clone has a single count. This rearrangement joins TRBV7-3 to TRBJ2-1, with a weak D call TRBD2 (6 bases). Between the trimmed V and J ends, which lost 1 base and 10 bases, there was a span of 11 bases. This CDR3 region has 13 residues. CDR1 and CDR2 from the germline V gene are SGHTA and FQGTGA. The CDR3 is CASSLMGGWEQFF. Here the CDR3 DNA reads TGTGCCAGCAGCTTAATGGGAGGATGGGAGCAGTTCTTC.

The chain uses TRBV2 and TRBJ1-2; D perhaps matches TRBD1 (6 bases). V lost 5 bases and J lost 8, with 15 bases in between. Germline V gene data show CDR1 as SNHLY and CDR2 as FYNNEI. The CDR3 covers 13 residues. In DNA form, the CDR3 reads TGTGCCAGCAGTCCGACAGGACTTGAGGGCTACACCTTC. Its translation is CASSPTGLEGYTF.

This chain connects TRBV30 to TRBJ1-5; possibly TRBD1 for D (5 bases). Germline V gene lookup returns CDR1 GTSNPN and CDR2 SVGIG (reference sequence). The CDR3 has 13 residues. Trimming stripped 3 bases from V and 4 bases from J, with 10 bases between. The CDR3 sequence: CAWSAPGNQPQHF. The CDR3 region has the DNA TGTGCCTGGAGCGCCCCAGGGAATCAGCCCCAGCATTTT.

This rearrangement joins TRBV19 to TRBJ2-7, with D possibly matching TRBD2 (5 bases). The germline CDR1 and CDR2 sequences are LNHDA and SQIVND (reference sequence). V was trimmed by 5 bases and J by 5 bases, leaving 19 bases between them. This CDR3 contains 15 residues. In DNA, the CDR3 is TGTGCCAGTAGTTTTAGCGACAAAGGTCGAAACGAGCAGTACTTC. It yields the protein CASSFSDKGRNEQYF.

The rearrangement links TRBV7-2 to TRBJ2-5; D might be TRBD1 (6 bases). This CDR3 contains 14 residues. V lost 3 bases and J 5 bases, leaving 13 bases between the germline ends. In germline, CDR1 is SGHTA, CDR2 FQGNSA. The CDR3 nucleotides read TGTGCCAGCAGCTTCTATGGAACAGGGGAGACCCAGTACTTC. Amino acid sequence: CASSFYGTGETQYF.

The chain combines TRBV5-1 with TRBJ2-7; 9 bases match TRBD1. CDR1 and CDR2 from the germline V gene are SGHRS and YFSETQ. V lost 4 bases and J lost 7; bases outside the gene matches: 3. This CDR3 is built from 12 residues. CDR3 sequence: CASSIDRGEQYF. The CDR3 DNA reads TGCGCCAGCAGCATCGACAGGGGGGAGCAGTACTTC. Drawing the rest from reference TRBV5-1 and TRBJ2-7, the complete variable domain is KAGVTQTPRYLIKTRGQQVTLSCSPISGHRSVSWYQQTPGQGLQFLFEYFSETQRNKGNFPGRFSGRQFSNSRSEMNVSTLELGDSALYLCASSIDRGEQYFGPGTRLTVT.

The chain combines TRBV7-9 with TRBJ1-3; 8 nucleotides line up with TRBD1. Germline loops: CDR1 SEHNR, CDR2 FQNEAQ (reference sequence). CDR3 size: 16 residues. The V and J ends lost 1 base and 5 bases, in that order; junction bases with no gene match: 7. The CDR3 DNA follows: TGTGCCAGCAGCTTAGGTCTTTGGACAGGGAGAAACACCATATATTTT. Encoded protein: CASSLGLWTGRNTIYF.

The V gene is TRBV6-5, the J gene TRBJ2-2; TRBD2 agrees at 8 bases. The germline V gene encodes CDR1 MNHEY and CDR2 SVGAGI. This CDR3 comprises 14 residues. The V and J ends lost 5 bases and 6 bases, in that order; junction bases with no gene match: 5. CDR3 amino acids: CASSPKAGAGELFF. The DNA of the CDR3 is TGTGCCAGCAGTCCTAAAGCGGGAGCCGGGGAGCTGTTTTTT.

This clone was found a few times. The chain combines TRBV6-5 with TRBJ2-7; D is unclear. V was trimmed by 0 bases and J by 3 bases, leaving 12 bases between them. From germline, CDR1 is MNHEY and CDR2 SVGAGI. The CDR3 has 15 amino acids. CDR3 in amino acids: CASSYSRPAFYEQYF. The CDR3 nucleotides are TGTGCCAGCAGTTACTCGAGGCCAGCTTTCTACGAGCAGTACTTC.

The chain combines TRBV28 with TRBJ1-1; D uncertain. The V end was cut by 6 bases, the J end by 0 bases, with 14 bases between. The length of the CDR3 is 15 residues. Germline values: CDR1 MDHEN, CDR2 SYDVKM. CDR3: CASSVLGGLNTEAFF. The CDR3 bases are TGTGCCAGCAGCGTCCTGGGAGGGTTGAACACTGAAGCTTTCTTT.

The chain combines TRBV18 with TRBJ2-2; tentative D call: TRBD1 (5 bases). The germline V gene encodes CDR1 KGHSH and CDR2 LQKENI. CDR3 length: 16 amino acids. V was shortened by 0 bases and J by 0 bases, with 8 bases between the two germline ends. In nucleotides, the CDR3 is TGTGCCAGCTCACCACCGAAACAGGCGAACACCGGGGAGCTGTTTTTT. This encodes CASSPPKQANTGELFF.

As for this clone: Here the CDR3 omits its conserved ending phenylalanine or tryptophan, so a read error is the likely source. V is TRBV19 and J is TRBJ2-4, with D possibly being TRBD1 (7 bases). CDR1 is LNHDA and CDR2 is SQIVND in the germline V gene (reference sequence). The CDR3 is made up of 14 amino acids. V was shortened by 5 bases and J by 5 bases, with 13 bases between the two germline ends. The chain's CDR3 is CASSPGGLQNIQYL. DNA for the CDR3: TGTGCCAGTAGTCCAGGGGGACTTCAAAACATTCAGTACCTC.

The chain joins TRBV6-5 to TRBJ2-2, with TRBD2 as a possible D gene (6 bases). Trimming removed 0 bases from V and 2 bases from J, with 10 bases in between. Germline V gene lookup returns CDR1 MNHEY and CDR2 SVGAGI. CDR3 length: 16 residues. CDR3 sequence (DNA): TGTGCCAGCAGTTACTCGCTAGCGACCAACACCGGGGAGCTGTTTTTT. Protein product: CASSYSLATNTGELFF.

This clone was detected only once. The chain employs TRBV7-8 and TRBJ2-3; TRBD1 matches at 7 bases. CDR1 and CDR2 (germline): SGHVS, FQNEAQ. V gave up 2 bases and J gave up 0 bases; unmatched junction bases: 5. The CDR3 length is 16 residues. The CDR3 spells CASSLRTGQSTDTQYF. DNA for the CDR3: TGTGCCAGCAGCTTACGGACAGGCCAGAGCACAGATACGCAGTATTTT.

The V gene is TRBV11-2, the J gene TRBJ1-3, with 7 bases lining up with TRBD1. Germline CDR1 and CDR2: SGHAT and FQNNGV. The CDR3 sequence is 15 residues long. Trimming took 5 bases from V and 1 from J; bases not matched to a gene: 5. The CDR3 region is CASSRQGRSGNTIYF. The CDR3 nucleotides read TGTGCCAGCAGCCGACAGGGTCGGTCTGGAAACACCATATATTTT. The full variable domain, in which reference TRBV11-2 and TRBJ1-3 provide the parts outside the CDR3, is EAGVAQSPRYKIIEKRQSVAFWCNPISGHATLYWYQQILGQGPKLLIQFQNNGVVDDSQLPKDRFSAERLKGVDSTLKIQPAKLEDSAVYLCASSRQGRSGNTIYFGEGSWLTVV.